This entry describes one T cell receptor beta chain. Its antigen is as yet unknown. The data were taken from a study of shared clonotypes between healthy human individuals. Study-level results: Naive subsets generally exceeded memory subsets in estimated richness.

Sequencing was performed with immunoSEQ multiplex PCR; in TCRdb, only in-frame clones are kept and a portion is missing. This table has 950,000 to 1,200,000 clones, roughly 77% appearing once. This clonotype was sampled from a man aged 18 to 29 in good health. Some clones in this sample may be carry-over from other donors' samples. Sequences were obtained from memory CD4+ T cells from PBMCs. Subset noted: CD45RA-negative fraction.

CDR3 coding DNA: TGTGCCATCTCCAGCACGGGGACTGGGTCTGGCTACACCTTC. The encoded protein is CAISSTGTGSGYTF. This sequence joins TRBV10-3 and TRBJ1-2, with a weak D call TRBD1 (5 bases). Germline loops: CDR1 ENHRY, CDR2 SYGVKD. CDR3 size: 14 residues. V was trimmed by 8 bases and J by 7 bases, leaving 20 bases between them.